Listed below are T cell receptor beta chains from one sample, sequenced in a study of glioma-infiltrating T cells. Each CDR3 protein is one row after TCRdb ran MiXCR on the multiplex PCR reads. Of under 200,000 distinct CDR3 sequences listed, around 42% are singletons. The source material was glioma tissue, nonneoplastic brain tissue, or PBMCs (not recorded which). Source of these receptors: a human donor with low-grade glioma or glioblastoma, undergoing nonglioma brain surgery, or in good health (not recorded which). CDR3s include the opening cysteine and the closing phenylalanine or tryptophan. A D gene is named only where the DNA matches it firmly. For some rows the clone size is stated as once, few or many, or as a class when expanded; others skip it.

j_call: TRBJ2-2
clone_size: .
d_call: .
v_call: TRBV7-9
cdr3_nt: TGTGCCAGCAGCTTAGATCTAGAATCCACCGGGGAGCTGTTTTTT
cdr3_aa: CASSLDLESTGELFF

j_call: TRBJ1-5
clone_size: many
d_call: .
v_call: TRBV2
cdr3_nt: TGTGCCAGCAGCTCAACAGGCCGCAATCAGCCCCAGCATTTT
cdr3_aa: CASSSTGRNQPQHF

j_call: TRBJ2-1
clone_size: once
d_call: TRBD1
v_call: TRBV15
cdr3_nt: TGTGCCACCAGCAGGGGACAGAGCAGAGAGCAGTTC
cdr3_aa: CATSRGQSREQF

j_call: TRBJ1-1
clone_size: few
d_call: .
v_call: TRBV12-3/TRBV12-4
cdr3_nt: TGTGCCAGCTTGTCGGGGTACATAGGCTCTGAAGCTTTCTTT
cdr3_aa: CASLSGYIGSEAFF

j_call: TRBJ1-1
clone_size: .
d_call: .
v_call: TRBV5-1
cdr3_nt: TGCGCCAGCAGCAAAGCCAGGGGTCCTATGAACACTGAAGCTTTCTTT
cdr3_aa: CASSKARGPMNTEAFF

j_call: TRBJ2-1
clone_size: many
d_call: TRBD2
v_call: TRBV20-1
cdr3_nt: TGCAGTGCTAGGAGGCTAGCGGGAGGGCCTGGCAATGAGCAGTTCTTC
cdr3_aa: CSARRLAGGPGNEQFF

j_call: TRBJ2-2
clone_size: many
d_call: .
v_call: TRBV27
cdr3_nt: TGTGCCAGCAGCCATGCCGTACAGGGCACCGGGGAGCTGTTTTTT
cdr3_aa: CASSHAVQGTGELFF

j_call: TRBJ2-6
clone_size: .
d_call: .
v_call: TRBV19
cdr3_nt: TGTGCCAGTAGTATAGACATCTCTGGGGCCAACGTCCTGACTTTC
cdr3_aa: CASSIDISGANVLTF

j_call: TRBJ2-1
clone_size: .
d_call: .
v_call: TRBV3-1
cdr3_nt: TGTGCCAGCAGCCAAGGGCCGACAGGAGCAGAGCAGTTCTTC
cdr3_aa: CASSQGPTGAEQFF

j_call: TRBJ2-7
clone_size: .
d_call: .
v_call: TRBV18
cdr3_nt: TGTGCCAGCTCACTCAGGGACGGCGAGCGCGAGCAGTACTTC
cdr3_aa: CASSLRDGEREQYF

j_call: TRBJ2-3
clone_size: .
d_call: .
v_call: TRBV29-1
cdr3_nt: TGCAGCGTTGTAAAGGGGTCCACAGATACGCAGTATTTT
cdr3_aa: CSVVKGSTDTQYF

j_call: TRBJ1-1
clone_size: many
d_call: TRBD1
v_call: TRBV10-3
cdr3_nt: TGTGCCATCAGGGAGGGGGACAGGGCCAACACTGAAGCTTTCTTT
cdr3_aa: CAIREGDRANTEAFF

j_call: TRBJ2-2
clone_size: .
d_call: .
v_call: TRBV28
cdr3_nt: TGTGCCAGCACCAAGGGCACCGGGGAGCTGTTTTTT
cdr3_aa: CASTKGTGELFF

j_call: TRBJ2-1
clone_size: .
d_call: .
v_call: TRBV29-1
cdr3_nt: TGCAGCGTTATAACAACAGGGTCCAATGAGCAGTTCTTC
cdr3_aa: CSVITTGSNEQFF

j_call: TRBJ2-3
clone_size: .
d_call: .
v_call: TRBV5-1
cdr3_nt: TGCGCCAGCAGCCGTGACAACACAGATACGCAGTATTTT
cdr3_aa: CASSRDNTDTQYF

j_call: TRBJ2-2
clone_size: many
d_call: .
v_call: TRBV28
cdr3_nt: TGTGCCAGCAGCCGTTTCCAGGGGACCCCACCAAGCCTGTTTTTT
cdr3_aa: CASSRFQGTPPSLFF

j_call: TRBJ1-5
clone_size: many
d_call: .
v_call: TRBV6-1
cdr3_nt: TGTGCCAGCAGTGAAGGGGGGGGAAACAATCAGCCCCAGCATTTT
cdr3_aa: CASSEGGGNNQPQHF

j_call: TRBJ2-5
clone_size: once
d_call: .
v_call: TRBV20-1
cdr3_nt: TGCAGTGCTAGTAGCGGTAGATTCAACGACCAGTACTTC
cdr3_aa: CSASSGRFNDQYF

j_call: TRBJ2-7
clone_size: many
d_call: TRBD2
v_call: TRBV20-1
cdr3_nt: TGCAGTGCTAGAGAGACCGGGACTAGCGGTGAATACTACGAGCAGTACTTC
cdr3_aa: CSARETGTSGEYYEQYF

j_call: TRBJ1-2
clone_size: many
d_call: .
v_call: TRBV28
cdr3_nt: TGTGCCAGCAGCCAAACTTATTATGGCTACACCTTC
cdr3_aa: CASSQTYYGYTF

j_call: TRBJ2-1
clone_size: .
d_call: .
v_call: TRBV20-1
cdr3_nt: TGCAGTGCCCTGACTAGAGTCAATGAGCAGTTCTTC
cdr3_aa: CSALTRVNEQFF

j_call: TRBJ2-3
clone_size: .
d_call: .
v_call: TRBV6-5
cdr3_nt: TGTGCCAGCAGCTTCGGTAGACAGACAGATACGCAGTATTTT
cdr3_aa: CASSFGRQTDTQYF

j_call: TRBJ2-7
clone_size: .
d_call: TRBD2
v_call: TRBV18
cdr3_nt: TGTGCCAGCTCGCCTAGCGGGAGCTCCTACGAGCAGTACTTC
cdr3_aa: CASSPSGSSYEQYF

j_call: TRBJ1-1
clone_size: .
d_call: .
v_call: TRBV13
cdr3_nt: TGTGCCAGCAGCTTAGGCGGGAAGAGTGAAGCTTTCTTT
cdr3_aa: CASSLGGKSEAFF

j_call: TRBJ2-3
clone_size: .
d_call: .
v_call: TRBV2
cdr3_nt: TGTGCCAGCAGTACGAATAGGTGGGGTGATACGAAGTATTTT
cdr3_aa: CASSTNRWGDTKYF

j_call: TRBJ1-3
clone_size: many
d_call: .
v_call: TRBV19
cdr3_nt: TGTGCCAGTAATCGACAGGCGGAGAACACCATATATTTT
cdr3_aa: CASNRQAENTIYF

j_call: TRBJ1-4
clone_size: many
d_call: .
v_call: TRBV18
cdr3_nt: TGTGCCAGCTCACCATTGGGGGTCGATGAAAAACTGTTTTTT
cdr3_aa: CASSPLGVDEKLFF

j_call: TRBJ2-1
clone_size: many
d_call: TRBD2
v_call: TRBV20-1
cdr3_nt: TGCAGTGCTGCGCCGGGAGCTAGCGGATACAATGAGCAGTTCTTC
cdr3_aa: CSAAPGASGYNEQFF

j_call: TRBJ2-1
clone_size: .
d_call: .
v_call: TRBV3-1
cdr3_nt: TGTGCCAGCAGCCAGACTAGTTCCTACAATGAGCAGTTCTTC
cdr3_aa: CASSQTSSYNEQFF

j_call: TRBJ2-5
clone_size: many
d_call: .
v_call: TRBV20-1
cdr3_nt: TGCAGTGCCACGGGACGGTATGGGGAGACCCAGTACTTC
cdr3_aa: CSATGRYGETQYF

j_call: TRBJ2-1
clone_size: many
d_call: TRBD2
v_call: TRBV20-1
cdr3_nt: TGCAGTGCTTCCCCCCCCGCTAGCGGGAGAAGCAATGAGCAGTTCTTC
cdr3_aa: CSASPPASGRSNEQFF